A single sample is the source of the 4 T cell receptor beta chains below, sequenced in a study of blood T cell repertoires in COVID-19. Clones were read by immunoSEQ multiplex PCR, and TCRdb kept only the in-frame ones, dropping some. This table has fewer than 300,000 clones, over 75% appearing once. The specimen sequenced was PBMCs or T cells enriched from blood (not recorded which). Receptors were obtained from a woman in her 30s who had recovered from COVID-19.

This rearrangement joins TRBV25-1 to TRBJ1-6; TRBD1 matches at 9 bases. The CDR3 sequence is 17 residues long. Unmatched junction bases numbered 15, after V lost 7 bases and J lost 8 bases. The germline CDR1 and CDR2 sequences are MGHDK and SYGVNS. CDR3 sequence reads: CASTEGETGGIYSPLHF. CDR3 coding DNA: TGTGCCAGCACCGAAGGAGAGACAGGGGGAATTTATTCACCCCTCCACTTT.

A few counts support this clone. This chain joins TRBV5-4 and TRBJ1-1; D gene uncertain. Germline V gene data show CDR1 as SGHNT and CDR2 as YYREEE (reference sequence). Deletions cut 0 bases from V and 1 base from J, with 4 bases between. This CDR3 is built from 13 residues. The CDR3 protein is CASSLAGNTEAFF. The DNA for the CDR3 is TGTGCCAGCAGCTTGGCAGGGAACACTGAAGCTTTCTTT.

The V gene is TRBV3-1 (or the pseudogene TRBV3-2), the J gene TRBJ2-5, with D maybe TRBD2 (6 bases). The CDR3 sequence is 14 residues long. With 0 bases removed from V and 3 bases from J, the gap between germline ends came to 8 bases. Germline CDR1 reads LGHDT; CDR2 reads YNNKEL (reference sequence). The CDR3 loop reads CASSQDGGKETQYF. CDR3 bases: TGTGCCAGCAGCCAAGATGGGGGGAAAGAGACCCAGTACTTC.

The chain couples TRBV7-2 to TRBJ1-5, with 8 positions matching TRBD1. Germline CDR1 reads SGHTA; CDR2 reads FQGNSA. Trimming removed 4 bases from V and 3 bases from J; junction bases left unmatched: 8. The CDR3 totals 16 residues. The CDR3 sequence: CASSSPGTGFNQPQHF. The CDR3 DNA sequence: TGTGCCAGCAGCTCGCCCGGGACAGGATTCAATCAGCCCCAGCATTTT.